This T cell receptor (beta chain) was sequenced for a study of CD4 T cells in relation to SARS-CoV-2 and coronaviruses (dated by TCRdb to the early 2020s). About the investigation overall: In the ViraFEST assay, PBMCs were cultured with antigen for under eleven days, after which TCR beta CDR3s were sequenced to identify clonal expansions specific to the antigen. An HIV-1 Nef peptide pool or a no-peptide culture served as the negative reference condition. Using patient-derived lymphoblastoid cell lines, the shared crossreactive spike epitopes were mapped to their HLA restriction. Memory CD4+ T cell crossreactivity between SARS-CoV-2 and common cold coronavirus spike proteins was assessed at the TCR clonotype level in the study. The Adaptive Biotechnologies TCR-sequencing kit was used to sequence samples from three pre-COVID donors and the naive versus memory experiments, while other data came from Illumina-based sequencing. A different TCR-beta assay, based on Illumina, was used to sequence expansion assays from other donors in the study.

CDR1 and CDR2 were assigned from the germline V gene as MNHEY and SVGAGI. Spanning cysteine to phenylalanine, the CDR3 consists of 13 amino acids. Of the read, only the CDR3 DNA is kept; its 39 bases are in frame from base 1. The germline V end is reduced by 8 bases and the J end by 2 bases; junction bases left unmatched: 6. CD4+ T cells from unexposed donors were collected before the COVID-19 pandemic (2011-2018). After less than 13 days of culture, CD4+ T cells were isolated with the EasySep CD4+ T cell isolation kit. Unexposed donor CD4+ T cells were tested for reactivity to SARS-CoV-2 S and N and four common cold coronavirus spike pools, as cell number allowed. Each well held 1.5 million to 2.5 million PBMCs cultured in IMDM containing roughly 5% human AB serum and 7.5 to 10 IU/ml IL-2. Half of the culture medium was replaced with fresh IL-2-containing medium on days 3 and 7. Each peptide culture condition was generally run in triplicate replicate wells. Leukapheresis product for the unexposed donors was purchased commercially. Ficoll-Paque PLUS gradient centrifugation was used to isolate PBMCs from either whole blood or leukapheresis product. PBMCs were either cryopreserved at -140°C or used fresh in the expansion assay. The QIAamp Micro DNA Kit was used to extract genomic DNA from the CD4+ T cells.

Library method: the immunoSEQ multiplex PCR assay. From the authors' description of their analysis: During preprocessing, nonproductive sequences were removed, along with CDR3s that did not begin with C, did not end with F or W, or were shorter than 7 amino acids. Antigen-specific clonotypes were called with the MANAFEST web app on the basis of expansion relative to the reference and to other culture wells. To be counted as positive, a clone had to show significant expansion compared with the reference culture, at an FDR below 0.05, in 2 of 3 replicate wells. For a clone to be considered positive, significant expansion relative to all other tandem wells and an odds ratio above 5 were also required. After three terminal residues were trimmed from each end, CDR3 homology was quantified as pairwise Levenshtein distance using the stringdist R package. TCRdb stores this immuneACCESS table with in-frame sequences only. Part of the clones is absent; in the studies checked, under half of the shortfall reflects unresolved V genes, and no reason is known for the rest. Clone size and V and J calls were adopted from that table, with D and trimming inferred from the DNA. The sample records around 16,000 clones, roughly 80% of which are singletons. About 30% of the sample rests with the top ten.

Remarks on this clone: The antigen it binds to is not known. No qualities accompany the bases; no much larger clone lies one base away.

The paper's findings and limits, for the study overall: Crossreactivity analysis centred on spike protein, so crossreactivity against other viral proteins was not assessed. Significantly weaker SARS-CoV-2-driven expansion was shown by crossreactive clones than by monoreactive clones, consistent with antigenic imprinting. Memory CD4+ clonotypes crossrecognizing SARS-CoV-2 and at least one common cold coronavirus spike were found in around 71% of donors. The study was constrained by small numbers of patients and of tested TCRs. Pre-pandemic and post-infection samples were not both contributed by any donor, so tracing of the source of pre-existing responses was limited.

Recombination linked TRBV6-5 to TRBJ2-7, and TRBD2 aligns with 7 junction nucleotides. Sequencing used CD4+ T cells from PBMCs, cultured in vitro. The receptor's source is a human donor in good health. The sequenced DNA: TGTGCCAGCCTAGCGGACGGAACCTACGAGCAGTACTTC. This gives the protein CASLADGTYEQYF.